This T cell receptor beta chain came from a study of metastatic and nonmetastatic thyroid tumors. Turning to the study itself: Repertoires of blood and of tissue (tumor or nodule) from malignant and benign thyroid patients were compared.

The length of the CDR3 is 13 residues. V was shortened by 3 bases and J by 1 base, with 9 bases between the two germline ends. From germline, CDR1 is DFQATT and CDR2 SNEGSKA (reference sequence). This clone has ten or more counts. The target antigen is unknown. Different DNA sequences within this sample yield the same CDR3. None of the patients had undergone any treatment ahead of thyroid surgery. General study results and limits: Across blood and tumor, TCR beta diversity in malignant thyroid tumors was reportedly significantly higher than in benign nodules.

In the original analysis: The authors used CDR3 differences across clinicopathological groups to build a distant-metastasis classifier for papillary thyroid cancer. TCRdb re-called the PCR reads via MiXCR. Clone size and V and J calls follow TCRdb, not the original study. Here the sample spans 40,000 to 55,000 clones, more than 15% being singletons. This clonotype was obtained from a female donor with papillary thyroid cancer or a benign thyroid nodule (not recorded which). Some clones in this sample may be carry-over from other donors' samples. The V call is TRBV20-1, the J call TRBJ2-5, with a possible D match to TRBD2 (5 bases). Material for sequencing was blood. The CDR3 DNA follows: TGCAGTGCTAGGCTAGCTATCCAAGAGACCCAGTACTTC. Translating gives CSARLAIQETQYF.